These 8 T cell receptor beta chains were all obtained from the same sample, sequenced in a study of T cells in Graves' hyperthyroidism and ophthalmopathy. The CDR3 regions of TCR beta were amplified from RNA transcripts. HTBI primers were employed in a first-round RT-PCR of the TCR CDR3. TCRdb fed the multiplex PCR reads into MiXCR, producing one record per CDR3 protein. The sample consists of almost 600,000 distinct CDR3 sequences, 46% of them appearing once. The material sequenced was peripheral blood or thyroid tissue (not recorded which). These receptors all stem from a woman between 18 and 29 years old with Graves' hyperthyroidism.

The V call is TRBV10-3, the J call TRBJ2-5, with D possibly being TRBD1 (6 bases). The CDR3 is 14 residues long. Trimming stripped 6 bases from V and 3 bases from J, with 14 bases between. Germline assignment: CDR1 ENHRY and CDR2 SYGVKD. The CDR3: CAIRSGTPKETQYF. As DNA, the CDR3 is TGTGCCATCAGGTCCGGGACACCGAAAGAGACCCAGTACTTC.

This clonotype was counted ten times or more. The chain links TRBV20-1 to TRBJ1-2; no clear D gene. With 0 bases removed from V and 5 bases from J, the gap between germline ends came to 13 bases. This CDR3 has 14 amino acids. Germline CDR1 DFQATT, CDR2 SNEGSKA (reference sequence). DNA of the CDR3: TGCAGTGCTAGAGACTCTTACGTGGGGTATGGCTACACCTTC. The encoded protein is CSARDSYVGYGYTF.

This sequence joins TRBV10-3 and TRBJ2-5; D might be TRBD1 (7 bases). Between the trimmed V and J ends, which lost 5 bases and 0 bases, there was a span of 22 bases. The CDR3 spans 18 residues. From germline, CDR1 is ENHRY and CDR2 SYGVKD. CDR3 in DNA: TGTGCCATCAGTCCACACTGGAGGGACAGTTCGTACCAAGAGACCCAGTACTTC. This translates into CAISPHWRDSSYQETQYF.

This clonotype occurred many times. The chain employs TRBV3-1 and TRBJ1-2; no clear D. The CDR3 has 12 residues. Germline V gives CDR1 LGHDT, CDR2 YNNKEL (reference sequence). V was shortened by 4 bases and J by 5 bases, with 8 bases between the two germline ends. CDR3 amino acids: CASSLLHYGYTF. The CDR3 nucleotides are TGTGCCAGCAGCCTATTGCATTATGGCTACACCTTC.

At least ten counts were recorded for this clonotype. V gene TRBV10-3 combines with J gene TRBJ1-2; 7 nucleotides align to TRBD1. J lost 8 bases, V lost 6 bases, and 9 bases had no gene match. Per germline, CDR1 ENHRY and CDR2 SYGVKD. CDR3 size: 13 residues. The CDR3 DNA sequence: TGTGCCATCAGGCCCGAGGGGGCGCGAGGCTACACCTTC. This encodes CAIRPEGARGYTF.

This clonotype has at least ten counts. The chain is built from TRBV6-5 and TRBJ2-5, with 12 nucleotides matching TRBD2. The CDR3 is made up of 15 amino acids. The J segment lost 3 bases and the V segment lost 4 bases, leaving 3 bases of the junction unmatched. CDR1 is MNHEY, CDR2 SVGAGI, per germline. This chain's CDR3 is CASSFRLAGEETQYF. In DNA, the CDR3 is TGTGCCAGCAGTTTCCGACTAGCGGGAGAAGAGACCCAGTACTTC.

The chain is built from TRBV12-3 or TRBV12-4 and TRBJ1-1, with 7 bases lining up with TRBD1. The CDR3 runs to 11 residues. J was trimmed by 11 bases and V by 4 bases; bases with no gene match: 4. The CDR3 DNA sequence: TGTGCCAGCAGTTCAGGGGGGTACGCTTTCTTT. This gives the protein CASSSGGYAFF.

This chain uses TRBV7-8 with TRBJ1-2, with D possibly matching TRBD1 (5 bases). The CDR3 has 16 residues. Trimming cost V 1 base and J 5 bases, with 17 bases left between them. From germline, CDR1 is SGHVS and CDR2 FQNEAQ. CDR3 protein: CASSLDRWQGMYGYTF. The CDR3 nucleotides read TGTGCCAGCAGCTTAGATCGTTGGCAGGGCATGTATGGCTACACCTTC.